This T cell receptor beta chain was sequenced during a study of Ad26.COV2.S vaccination and SARS-CoV-2 variants. Study as a whole: Ad26.COV2.S, an intramuscular injection, was given once or twice 56 days apart. Study-wide results and limits: Placebo recipients and vaccine recipients were similar in non-spike TCR breadth. Vaccine recipients showed a spike-specific TCR breadth that was higher than in placebo recipients.

The length of the CDR3 is 13 residues. Per germline, CDR1 MNHEY and CDR2 SMNVEV (reference sequence). With 3 bases removed from V and 2 bases from J, the gap between germline ends came to 8 bases. Worth noting for this clone: Its target is unknown. The sample contains more than one DNA sequence encoding this CDR3.

The table came from immunoSEQ multiplex PCR; TCRdb's copy has only in-frame clones and leaves some out. The sample lists around 400,000 clones; around 90% were seen once. As for treatment: over 15 received Ad26.COV2.S at low or high dose, single or two shots; 5 received placebo; per-sample allocation not given. Specimen acquisition occurred on day 63 following the initial vaccine or placebo injection. Sequenced here: peripheral blood, sampled in a trial of Ad26.COV2.S vaccine versus placebo. The chain employs TRBV27 and TRBJ2-7; D perhaps matches TRBD1 (5 bases). The sequence derives from a person between 18 and 59 years old who received the Ad26.COV2.S COVID-19 vaccine or a placebo. CDR3 nucleotide sequence: TGTGCCAGCAGTTTTGGCAGGGCCTACGAGCAGTACTTC. Its protein product is CASSFGRAYEQYF.